These 10 T cell receptor beta chains came from one sample sequenced in a study of T-cell reconstitution after alpha-beta-depleted transplantation in children. Using unique molecular identifiers, the investigators prepared the TCRbeta library. TCRdb re-derived calls from the PCR reads in MiXCR, one entry per CDR3 protein. The repertoire consists of over 400,000 distinct CDR3 sequences, with about an eighth occurring once and the leading ten covering under 7%. The material was PBMCs from the stem cell graft donor, obtained from the stem cell graft. Receptors originate from a human donor who donated a stem cell graft to a child with combined immunodeficiency.

Only a few counts were recorded for this clonotype. This chain connects TRBV6-2 or TRBV6-3 to TRBJ2-5; D remains unclear. V lost 5 bases and J 5 bases, leaving 9 bases between the germline ends. Germline V CDR1 and CDR2: MNHEY, SVGEGT. The CDR3 covers 12 residues. This CDR3 reads CASSNLGETQYF. The CDR3 coding sequence is TGTGCCAGCAGTAACCTCGGGGAGACCCAGTACTTC.

This clonotype was seen ten or more times. This chain links TRBV15 with TRBJ2-1, with D maybe TRBD2 (6 bases). Germline CDR1 is LNHNV and CDR2 is YYDKDF (reference sequence). This CDR3 comprises 18 residues. V lost 1 base, J lost 0 bases, and 16 bases lay in between. The CDR3 coding sequence is TGTGCCACCAGCAGAGGAGCCCCCGGGACTCTCTCCTACAATGAGCAGTTCTTC. Protein sequence: CATSRGAPGTLSYNEQFF. The full variable domain, its missing parts supplied by reference TRBV15 and TRBJ2-1, is DAMVIQNPRYQVTQFGKPVTLSCSQTLNHNVMYWYQQKSSQAPKLLFHYYDKDFNNEADTPDNFQSRRPNTSFCFLDIRSPGLGDTAMYLCATSRGAPGTLSYNEQFFGPGTRLTVL.

There are many counts of this clonotype. J is TRBJ2-7 and V is TRBV25-1; 7 bases fit TRBD2. The CDR3 spans 20 residues. V lost 5 bases and J lost 1; bases outside the gene matches: 23. Germline CDR1 reads MGHDK; CDR2 reads SYGVNS. DNA for the CDR3: TGTGCCAGCAGTCCCCGGGCGGGTGTTGGAGTGACTAGCTCGTCCTACGAGCAGTACTTC. This gives the protein CASSPRAGVGVTSSSYEQYF.

This clonotype occurred many times. The rearrangement uses TRBV29-1 and TRBJ2-1; 11 bases fit TRBD2. Trimming took 4 bases from V and 10 from J; bases not matched to a gene: 3. This CDR3 has 12 residues. Looked up from germline, CDR1 is SQVTM and CDR2 is ANQGSEA. This CDR3 is CSVGVAGGEQFF. The CDR3 DNA reads as TGCAGCGTTGGGGTAGCGGGAGGGGAGCAGTTCTTC.

This clonotype was seen only a few times. The chain employs TRBV4-3 and TRBJ2-7; TRBD1 is a possible D gene (6 bases). V was clipped by 3 bases and J by 1 base, with 16 bases between them. The CDR3 loop spans 16 amino acids. Per the germline V gene, CDR1 is LGHNA and CDR2 is YSLEER. For the CDR3, the DNA is TGCGCCAGCAGCCAGACTTGGGTAGGACAGTCCTACGAGCAGTACTTC. Translated, it gives CASSQTWVGQSYEQYF.

This clonotype came up a few times. The rearrangement joins TRBV29-1 to TRBJ2-7; D is ambiguous. V gave up 2 bases and J gave up 0 bases, with 11 bases separating them. Germline V CDR1 and CDR2: SQVTM, ANQGSEA. The CDR3 runs to 14 residues. CDR3 region: CSVEREIDSYEQYF. The DNA for the CDR3 is TGCAGCGTTGAAAGAGAAATCGACTCCTACGAGCAGTACTTC.

The gene calls are TRBV3-1 and TRBJ1-6, with D unresolved. Trimming shortened V by 0 bases and J by 14 bases, and 5 bases separated the two germline ends. The CDR3 spans 11 residues. Germline values: CDR1 LGHDT, CDR2 YNNKEL (reference sequence). The CDR3: CASSQEWALHF. CDR3 DNA: TGTGCCAGCAGCCAAGAGTGGGCCCTCCACTTT.

This clonotype was picked up a small number of times. The chain recombines TRBV7-9 with TRBJ1-2, with D possibly matching TRBD1 (6 bases). In germline, CDR1 is SEHNR, CDR2 FQNEAQ (reference sequence). The CDR3 spans 14 residues. Trimming took off 5 bases at V and 3 bases at J, with 13 bases between the two ends. As DNA, the CDR3 is TGTGCCAGCAGCCTGGTGGGGGGCGACTATGGCTACACCTTC. It codes for CASSLVGGDYGYTF. Based on the CDR3 plus reference TRBV7-9 and TRBJ1-2, the full variable domain is DTGVSQNPRHKITKRGQNVTFRCDPISEHNRLYWYRQTLGQGPEFLTYFQNEAQLEKSRLLSDRFSAERPKGSFSTLEIQRTEQGDSAMYLCASSLVGGDYGYTFGSGTRLTVV.

The V gene is TRBV15, the J gene TRBJ2-7; unclear D gene. Trimming left V 0 bases short and J 5 bases short, with 8 bases between. There are 13 residues in the CDR3. The germline gives CDR1 LNHNV, CDR2 YYDKDF (reference sequence). CDR3 coding DNA: TGTGCCACCAGCAGAGAGCGCGGTCACGAGCAGTACTTC. Translation: CATSRERGHEQYF.

The chain carries TRBV7-9 and TRBJ2-7; 8 bases map to TRBD2. CDR3 length: 14 amino acids. The V segment lost 5 bases and the J segment 4 bases; nucleotides outside the gene matches: 7. The germline CDR1 and CDR2 sequences are SEHNR and FQNEAQ (reference sequence). The CDR3 here is CASSIPGLGYEQYF. CDR3 nucleotide sequence: TGTGCCAGCAGCATCCCGGGACTAGGGTACGAGCAGTACTTC. Based on the CDR3 plus reference TRBV7-9 and TRBJ2-7, the full variable domain is DTGVSQNPRHKITKRGQNVTFRCDPISEHNRLYWYRQTLGQGPEFLTYFQNEAQLEKSRLLSDRFSAERPKGSFSTLEIQRTEQGDSAMYLCASSIPGLGYEQYFGPGTRLTVT.